One and the same sample provided the 8 T cell receptor beta chains below, sequenced in a study of cytomegalovirus exposure and HLA in healthy donors. It was with 60 Vbeta and 13 Jbeta primers that the PCR ran. Repertoires were generated with immunoSEQ multiplex PCR, while TCRdb's copy carries only in-frame clones and drops some. Here the sample spans about 99,000 clones, 79% being singletons. The specimen was PBMCs. The receptor set was obtained from a male donor in good health and CMV-seropositive.

The chain recombines TRBV7-2 with TRBJ1-5; D is undetermined. Trimming pared 2 bases from V and 4 bases from J, leaving 6 bases between. This CDR3 spans 13 amino acids. Germline V gene sequence: CDR1 SGHTA, CDR2 FQGNSA. The CDR3 sequence is CASSLTENQPQHF. The CDR3 DNA reads as TGTGCCAGCAGCTTAACAGAGAATCAGCCCCAGCATTTT.

The CDR3 spells CASSSRTGEGVQPQHF. The CDR3 coding sequence is TGTGCCAGCAGTTCCCGGACAGGGGAAGGAGTTCAGCCCCAGCATTTT. J is TRBJ1-5 and V is TRBV2; 9 bases map to TRBD1. CDR1 SNHLY and CDR2 FYNNEI come from the germline V gene. The J segment lost 6 bases and the V segment lost 5 bases, leaving 11 bases of the junction unmatched. The CDR3 totals 16 residues.

This chain links TRBV7-2 with TRBJ1-2; TRBD1 matches 9 bases. The CDR3 totals 12 residues. Germline loops: CDR1 SGHTA, CDR2 FQGNSA. V dropped 5 bases and J dropped 5; count of bases not matched to a gene: 0. The chain's CDR3 is CASSGQGYGYTF. CDR3 nucleotide sequence: TGTGCCAGCAGCGGACAGGGGTATGGCTACACCTTC.

This clone turned up a few times. The rearrangement joins TRBV10-3 to TRBJ1-2, with a possible D match to TRBD1 (5 bases). V shed 2 bases and J shed 6 bases, with 10 bases lying between them. The germline CDR1 and CDR2 sequences are ENHRY and SYGVKD. This CDR3 spans 13 amino acids. CDR3 amino acids: CAISEEAGHGYTF. CDR3 bases: TGTGCCATCAGTGAGGAGGCAGGGCATGGCTACACCTTC.

A few counts support this clone. This chain joins TRBV4-1 and TRBJ2-7; 9 bases map to TRBD1. Germline CDR1 and CDR2: MGHRA and YSYEKL. The CDR3 is 15 residues long. V shed 4 bases, J shed 2 bases, and the junction held 6 bases outside the gene matches. The CDR3 loop is CASSLTGTGTYEQYF. The CDR3 nucleotides read TGCGCCAGCAGCCTAACCGGGACAGGGACCTACGAGCAGTACTTC.

To note about this clone: Relative to the germline gene, one junction end is altered; a read error may explain this. The rearrangement links TRBV6-1 to TRBJ1-1, with 11 bases matching TRBD1. The germline V gene has CDR1 MNHNS and CDR2 SASEGT. This CDR3 is built from 15 residues. The CDR3 DNA follows: TGTGCCAGCAAGGCGGGACAGGGGGGTAACACCGAAGCTTTCTTT. This sequence encodes CASKAGQGGNTEAFF.

The sample holds one count of this clone. The V and J genes are TRBV30 and TRBJ2-7, with 9 bases aligning to TRBD1. There are 14 residues in the CDR3. The germline CDR1 and CDR2 sequences are GTSNPN and SVGIG (reference sequence). V was clipped by 4 bases and J by 4 bases; unmatched bases: 8. The CDR3: CAWTRDREVYEQYF. The CDR3 nucleotides read TGTGCCTGGACCCGGGACAGGGAGGTGTACGAGCAGTACTTC.

The rearrangement uses TRBV30 and TRBJ2-3, with D possibly TRBD2 on 5 matching bases. V was clipped by 2 bases and J by 1 base, with 10 bases between them. CDR3 length: 14 residues. CDR1 and CDR2 (germline): GTSNPN, SVGIG (reference sequence). The CDR3 protein is CAWSSWRGTDTQYF. The CDR3 nucleotides are TGTGCCTGGAGTAGTTGGCGGGGCACAGATACGCAGTATTTT.